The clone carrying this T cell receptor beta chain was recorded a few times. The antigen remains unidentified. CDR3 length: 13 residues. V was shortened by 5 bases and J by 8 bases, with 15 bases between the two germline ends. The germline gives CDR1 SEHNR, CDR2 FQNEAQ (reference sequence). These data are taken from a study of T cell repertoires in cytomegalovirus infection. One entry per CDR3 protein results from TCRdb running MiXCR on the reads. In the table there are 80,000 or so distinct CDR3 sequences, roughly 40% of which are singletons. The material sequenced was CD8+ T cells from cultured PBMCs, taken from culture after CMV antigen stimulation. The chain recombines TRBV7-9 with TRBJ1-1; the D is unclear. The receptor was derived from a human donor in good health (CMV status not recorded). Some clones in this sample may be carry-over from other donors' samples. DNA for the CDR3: TGTGCCAGCAGCCTGGGGTTAAGTTTGGAAGCTTTCTTT. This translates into CASSLGLSLEAFF.